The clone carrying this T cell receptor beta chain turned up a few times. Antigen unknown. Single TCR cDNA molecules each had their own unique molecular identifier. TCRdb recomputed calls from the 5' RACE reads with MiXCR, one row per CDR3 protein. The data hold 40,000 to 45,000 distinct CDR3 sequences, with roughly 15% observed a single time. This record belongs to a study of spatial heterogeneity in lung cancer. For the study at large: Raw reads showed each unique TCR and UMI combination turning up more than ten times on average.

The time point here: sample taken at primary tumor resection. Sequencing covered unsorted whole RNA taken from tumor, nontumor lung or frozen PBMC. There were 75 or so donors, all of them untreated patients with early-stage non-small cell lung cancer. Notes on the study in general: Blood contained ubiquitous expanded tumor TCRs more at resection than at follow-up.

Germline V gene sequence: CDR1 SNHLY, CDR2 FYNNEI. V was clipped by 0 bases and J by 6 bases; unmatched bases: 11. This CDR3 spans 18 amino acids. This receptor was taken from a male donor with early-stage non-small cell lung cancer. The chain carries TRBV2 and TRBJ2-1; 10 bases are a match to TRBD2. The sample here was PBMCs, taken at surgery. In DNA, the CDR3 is TGTGCCAGCAGTGAAGCGGTTTCTAGCGGGAGTGTACTCAATGAGCAGTTCTTC. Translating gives CASSEAVSSGSVLNEQFF.